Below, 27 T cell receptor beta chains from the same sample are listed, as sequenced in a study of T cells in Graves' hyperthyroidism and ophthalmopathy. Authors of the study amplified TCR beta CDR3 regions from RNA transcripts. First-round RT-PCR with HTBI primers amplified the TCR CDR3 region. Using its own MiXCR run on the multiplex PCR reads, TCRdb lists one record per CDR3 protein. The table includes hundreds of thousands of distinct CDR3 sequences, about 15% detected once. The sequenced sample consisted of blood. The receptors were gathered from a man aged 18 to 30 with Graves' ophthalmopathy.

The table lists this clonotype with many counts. The DNA of the CDR3 is TGTGCCAGCAGCGGGAATAGCGGGAAACCCTGGGTCACCGGGGAGCTGTTTTTT. It yields the protein CASSGNSGKPWVTGELFF. This sequence joins TRBV2 and TRBJ2-2, with TRBD2 matching 8 bases. This CDR3 is 18 amino acids long. With V trimmed by 6 bases and J by 4 bases, 16 bases remained unmatched. Germline loops: CDR1 SNHLY, CDR2 FYNNEI. Drawing the rest from reference TRBV2 and TRBJ2-2, the complete variable domain is EPEVTQTPSHQVTQMGQEVILRCVPISNHLYFYWYRQILGQKVEFLVSFYNNEISEKSEIFDDQFSVERPDGSNFTLKIRSTKLEDSAMYFCASSGNSGKPWVTGELFFGEGSRLTVL.

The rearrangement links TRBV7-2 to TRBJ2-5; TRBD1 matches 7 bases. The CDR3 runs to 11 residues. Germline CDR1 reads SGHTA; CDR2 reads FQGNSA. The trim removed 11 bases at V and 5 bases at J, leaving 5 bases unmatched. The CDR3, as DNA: TGTGCCGCTGGCAGGGGGGAGACCCAGTACTTC. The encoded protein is CAAGRGETQYF.

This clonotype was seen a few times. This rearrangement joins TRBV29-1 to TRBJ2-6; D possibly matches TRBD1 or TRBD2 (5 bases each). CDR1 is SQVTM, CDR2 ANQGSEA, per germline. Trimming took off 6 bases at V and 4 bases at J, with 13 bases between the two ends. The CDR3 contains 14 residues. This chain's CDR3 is CSVDPGTGANVLTF. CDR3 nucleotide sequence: TGCAGCGTCGATCCCGGGACCGGGGCCAACGTCCTGACTTTC.

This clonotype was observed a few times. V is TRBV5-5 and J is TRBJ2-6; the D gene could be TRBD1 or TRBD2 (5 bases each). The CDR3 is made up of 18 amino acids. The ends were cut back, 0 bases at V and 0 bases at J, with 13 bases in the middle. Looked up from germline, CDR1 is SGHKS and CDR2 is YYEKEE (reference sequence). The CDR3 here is CASSLDGAGYSGANVLTF. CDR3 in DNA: TGTGCCAGCAGCTTGGATGGGGCGGGTTACTCTGGGGCCAACGTCCTGACTTTC.

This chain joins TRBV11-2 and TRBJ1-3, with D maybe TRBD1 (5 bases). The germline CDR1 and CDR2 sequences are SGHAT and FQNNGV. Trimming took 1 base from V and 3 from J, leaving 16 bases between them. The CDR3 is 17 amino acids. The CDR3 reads CASSLVGEGFGGNTIYF. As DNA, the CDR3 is TGTGCCAGCAGCTTAGTTGGCGAGGGGTTCGGTGGAAACACCATATATTTT. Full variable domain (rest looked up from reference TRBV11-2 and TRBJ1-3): EAGVAQSPRYKIIEKRQSVAFWCNPISGHATLYWYQQILGQGPKLLIQFQNNGVVDDSQLPKDRFSAERLKGVDSTLKIQPAKLEDSAVYLCASSLVGEGFGGNTIYFGEGSWLTVV.

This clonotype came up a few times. In DNA form, the CDR3 reads TGCGCCAGCAGCCAAGTGGGCTCGATCACTGAAGCTTTCTTT. It codes for CASSQVGSITEAFF. The chain recombines TRBV4-1 with TRBJ1-1; D is unresolved. CDR3 size: 14 residues. Germline assignment: CDR1 MGHRA and CDR2 YSYEKL. The V and J ends lost 1 base and 4 bases respectively, with 10 bases between them.

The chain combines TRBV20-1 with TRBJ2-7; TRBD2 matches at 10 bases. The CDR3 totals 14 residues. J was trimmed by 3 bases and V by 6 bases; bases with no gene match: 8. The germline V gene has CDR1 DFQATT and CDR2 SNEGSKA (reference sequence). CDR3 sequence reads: CSAPSSGRFYEQYF. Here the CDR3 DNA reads TGCAGTGCCCCCTCTAGCGGGAGATTCTACGAGCAGTACTTC.

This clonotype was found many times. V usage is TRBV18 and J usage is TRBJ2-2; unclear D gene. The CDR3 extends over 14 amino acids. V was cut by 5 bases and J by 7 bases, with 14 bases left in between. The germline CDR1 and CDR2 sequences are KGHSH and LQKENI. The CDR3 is CASSSRSEDGELFF. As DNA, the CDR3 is TGTGCCAGCTCATCTCGGAGTGAGGACGGGGAGCTGTTTTTT.

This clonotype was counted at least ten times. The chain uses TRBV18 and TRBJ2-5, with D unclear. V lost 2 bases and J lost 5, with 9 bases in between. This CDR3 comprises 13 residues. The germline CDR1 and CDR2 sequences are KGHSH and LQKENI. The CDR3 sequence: CASSPSSAETQYF. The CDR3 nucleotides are TGTGCCAGCTCACCATCCAGCGCTGAGACCCAGTACTTC.

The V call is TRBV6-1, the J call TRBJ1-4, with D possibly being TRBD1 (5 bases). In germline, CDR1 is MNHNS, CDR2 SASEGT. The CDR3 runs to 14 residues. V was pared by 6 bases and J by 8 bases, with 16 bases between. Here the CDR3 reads CASSNRQGREKLFF. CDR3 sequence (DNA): TGTGCCAGCAGCAACAGGCAAGGGAGGGAAAAACTGTTTTTT.

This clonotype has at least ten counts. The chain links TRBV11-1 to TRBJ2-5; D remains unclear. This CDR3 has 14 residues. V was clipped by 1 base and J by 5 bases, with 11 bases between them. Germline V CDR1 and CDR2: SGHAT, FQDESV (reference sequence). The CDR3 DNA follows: TGTGCCAGCAGCTTAGGATCCGGTGGGGAGACCCAGTACTTC. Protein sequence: CASSLGSGGETQYF.

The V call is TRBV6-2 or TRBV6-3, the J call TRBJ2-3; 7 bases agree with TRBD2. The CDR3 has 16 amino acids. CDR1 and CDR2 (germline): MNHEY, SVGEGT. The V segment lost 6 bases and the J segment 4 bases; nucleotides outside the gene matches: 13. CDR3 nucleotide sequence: TGTGCCAGCAGCCCCGGGGTAGGACTAGGTGCAGATACGCAGTATTTT. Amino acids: CASSPGVGLGADTQYF.

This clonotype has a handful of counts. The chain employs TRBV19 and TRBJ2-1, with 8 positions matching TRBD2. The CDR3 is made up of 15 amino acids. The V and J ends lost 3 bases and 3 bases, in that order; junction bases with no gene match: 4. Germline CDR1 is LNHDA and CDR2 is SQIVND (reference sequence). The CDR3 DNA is TGTGCCAGTAGTATCCCGGGACTAGACTACAATGAGCAGTTCTTC. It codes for CASSIPGLDYNEQFF. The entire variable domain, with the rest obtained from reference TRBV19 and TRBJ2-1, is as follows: DGGITQSPKYLFRKEGQNVTLSCEQNLNHDAMYWYRQDPGQGLRLIYYSQIVNDFQKGDIAEGYSVSREKKESFPLTVTSAQKNPTAFYLCASSIPGLDYNEQFFGPGTRLTVL.

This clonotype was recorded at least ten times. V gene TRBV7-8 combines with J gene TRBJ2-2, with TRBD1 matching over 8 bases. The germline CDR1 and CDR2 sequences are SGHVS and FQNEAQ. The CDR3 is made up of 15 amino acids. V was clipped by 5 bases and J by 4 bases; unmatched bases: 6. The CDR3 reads CASSIQGVGTGELFF. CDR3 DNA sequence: TGTGCCAGCAGCATACAGGGGGTTGGCACCGGGGAGCTGTTTTTT.

CDR3 DNA: TGTGCCAGCACCAGACCGACTAGCGGGCTCAACGAGCAGTACTTC. This gives the protein CASTRPTSGLNEQYF. V usage is TRBV2 and J usage is TRBJ2-7; the match to TRBD2 covers 10 bases. Trimming cost V 7 bases and J 5 bases; bases outside gene matches: 11. The CDR3 contains 15 residues. Germline V gene data show CDR1 as SNHLY and CDR2 as FYNNEI.

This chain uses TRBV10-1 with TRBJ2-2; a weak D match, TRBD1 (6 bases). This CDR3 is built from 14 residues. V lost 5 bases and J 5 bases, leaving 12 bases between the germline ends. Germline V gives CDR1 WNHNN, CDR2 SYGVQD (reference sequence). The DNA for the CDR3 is TGCGCCAGCAGTCCAAACAGGGCTACCGGGGAGCTGTTTTTT. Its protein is CASSPNRATGELFF.

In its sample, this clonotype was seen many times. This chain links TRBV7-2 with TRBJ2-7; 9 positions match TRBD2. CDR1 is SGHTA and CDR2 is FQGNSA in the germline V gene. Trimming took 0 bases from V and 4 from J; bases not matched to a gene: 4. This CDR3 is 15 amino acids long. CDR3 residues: CASSLAQGLAYEQYF. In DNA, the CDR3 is TGTGCCAGCAGCTTAGCCCAGGGACTAGCTTACGAGCAGTACTTC.

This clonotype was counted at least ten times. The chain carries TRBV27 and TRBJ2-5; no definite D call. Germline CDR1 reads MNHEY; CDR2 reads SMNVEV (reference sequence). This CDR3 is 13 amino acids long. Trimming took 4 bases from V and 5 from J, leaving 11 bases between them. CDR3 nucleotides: TGTGCCAGCAGTTCCCTCATCGGGGAGACCCAGTACTTC. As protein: CASSSLIGETQYF.

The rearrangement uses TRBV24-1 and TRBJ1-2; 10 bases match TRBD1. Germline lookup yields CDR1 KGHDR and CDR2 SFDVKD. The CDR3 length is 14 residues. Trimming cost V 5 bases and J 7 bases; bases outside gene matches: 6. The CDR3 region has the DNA TGTGCCACCAGTGCCCCGGACAGGGGGGTTGGCTACACCTTC. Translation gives CATSAPDRGVGYTF.

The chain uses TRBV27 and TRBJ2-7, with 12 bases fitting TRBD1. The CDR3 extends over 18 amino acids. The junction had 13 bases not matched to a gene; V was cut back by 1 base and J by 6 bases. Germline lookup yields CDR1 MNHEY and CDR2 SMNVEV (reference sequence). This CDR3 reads CASSLFSGTGGVISEQYF. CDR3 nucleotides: TGTGCCAGCAGTTTATTCTCCGGGACAGGGGGCGTCATCTCCGAGCAGTACTTC.

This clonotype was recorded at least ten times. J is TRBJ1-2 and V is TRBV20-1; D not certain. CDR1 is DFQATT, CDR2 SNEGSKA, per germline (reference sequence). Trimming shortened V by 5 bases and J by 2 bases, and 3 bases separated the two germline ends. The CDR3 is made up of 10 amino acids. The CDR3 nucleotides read TGCAGTGCTCCCAACTATGGCTACACCTTC. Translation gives CSAPNYGYTF.

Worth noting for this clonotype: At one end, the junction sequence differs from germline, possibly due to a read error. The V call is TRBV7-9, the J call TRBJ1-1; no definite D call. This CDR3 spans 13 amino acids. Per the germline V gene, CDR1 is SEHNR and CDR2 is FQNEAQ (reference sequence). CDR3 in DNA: TGTGCCTGCAGCTTAGGTGGACGTACTGAAGCTTTCTTT. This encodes CACSLGGRTEAFF.

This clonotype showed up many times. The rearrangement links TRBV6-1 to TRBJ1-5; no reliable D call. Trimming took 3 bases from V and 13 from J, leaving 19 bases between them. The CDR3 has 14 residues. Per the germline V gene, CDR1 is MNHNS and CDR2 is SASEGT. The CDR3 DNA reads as TGTGCCAGCAGTGAGGCGAGAGGTTCATTTAATCAGCATTTT. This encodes CASSEARGSFNQHF.

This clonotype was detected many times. CDR3 residues: CASSLDETGSRPYTF. The CDR3 coding sequence is TGCGCCAGCAGCTTGGACGAGACAGGCAGCAGGCCATACACCTTC. The J gene is TRBJ1-2, the V gene TRBV5-1; a possible D gene is TRBD1 (6 bases). The CDR3 runs to 15 residues. V was pared by 0 bases and J by 11 bases, with 20 bases between. Looked up from germline, CDR1 is SGHRS and CDR2 is YFSETQ.

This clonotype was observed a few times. The CDR3 region is CASSAEFGRELFF. CDR3 coding DNA: TGCGCCAGCAGCGCGGAATTCGGACGGGAGCTGTTTTTT. The gene calls are TRBV5-1 and TRBJ2-2; D remains unclear. Germline V CDR1 and CDR2: SGHRS, YFSETQ. The V end was cut by 4 bases, the J end by 9 bases, with 13 bases between. This CDR3 comprises 13 residues.

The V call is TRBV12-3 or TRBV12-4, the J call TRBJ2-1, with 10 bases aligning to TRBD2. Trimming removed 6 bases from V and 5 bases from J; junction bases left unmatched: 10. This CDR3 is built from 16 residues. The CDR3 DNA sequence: TGTGCCAGCAGCTTTCTAGGACTAGCGGCCGACAATGAGCAGTTCTTC. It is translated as CASSFLGLAADNEQFF.

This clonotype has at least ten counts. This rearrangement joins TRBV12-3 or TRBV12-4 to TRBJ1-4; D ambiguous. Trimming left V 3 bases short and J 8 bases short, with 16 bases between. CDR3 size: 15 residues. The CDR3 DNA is TGTGCCAGCAGTTTTTTGCTTCCGACCGGCGAAAAACTGTTTTTT. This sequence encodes CASSFLLPTGEKLFF.